Each of the 21 T cell receptor beta chains below was sequenced from the same sample in a study of somatic mutations in cytotoxic T cells in rheumatoid arthritis (dated by TCRdb to 2015 to 2018). Library generation was performed with the immunoSEQ multiplex PCR assay. TCRdb carries this immuneACCESS record with in-frame sequences only. Its versions omit some clonotypes, under half of them owing to an unresolved V gene in the studies checked, with the rest unexplained. The sample table records some 7,800 clones; 75% to 90% of these occur just once. The top ten clonotypes cover 15% to 20% of the sample. Sequencing was performed on CD8+ T cells sorted from blood. These receptors were obtained from a middle-aged man with rheumatoid arthritis.

This clone was recorded once. The gene calls are TRBV6-5 and TRBJ2-2; D unresolved. This CDR3 is 16 amino acids long. V lost 0 bases and J lost 4, with 12 bases in between. CDR1 MNHEY and CDR2 SVGAGI come from the germline V gene. The DNA of the CDR3 is TGTGCCAGCAGTTACTCTGCTCCGGCGGTCACCGGGGAGCTGTTTTTT. Its translation is CASSYSAPAVTGELFF.

This sequence joins TRBV19 and TRBJ2-1; weak D call: TRBD2 (5 bases). The CDR3 is made up of 14 amino acids. The V end was cut by 5 bases, the J end by 4 bases, with 12 bases between. Germline CDR1 reads LNHDA; CDR2 reads SQIVND (reference sequence). The CDR3 reads CASSSAGDYNEQFF. The CDR3 nucleotides read TGTGCCAGTAGTTCGGCCGGGGATTACAATGAGCAGTTCTTC. Full variable domain (missing parts from reference TRBV19 and TRBJ2-1): DGGITQSPKYLFRKEGQNVTLSCEQNLNHDAMYWYRQDPGQGLRLIYYSQIVNDFQKGDIAEGYSVSREKKESFPLTVTSAQKNPTAFYLCASSSAGDYNEQFFGPGTRLTVL.

This chain joins TRBV19 and TRBJ2-5, with TRBD2 identical over 9 bases. The CDR3 is 16 amino acids. With V trimmed by 0 bases and J by 2 bases, 4 bases remained unmatched. Germline loops: CDR1 LNHDA, CDR2 SQIVND (reference sequence). The CDR3 region has the DNA TGTGCCAGTAGTATAGAAACTAGCGGGCGGCAAGAGACCCAGTACTTC. It codes for CASSIETSGRQETQYF.

The chain is built from TRBV5-1 and TRBJ2-1; tentative D call: TRBD2 (5 bases). This CDR3 region has 12 residues. Trimming removed 3 bases from V and 10 bases from J, with 11 bases in between. Germline values: CDR1 SGHRS, CDR2 YFSETQ. The CDR3 sequence is CASSSRPGEQFF. The CDR3 DNA reads TGCGCCAGCAGCTCGCGGCCGGGGGAGCAGTTCTTC.

The J gene is TRBJ1-1, the V gene TRBV6-5; maybe TRBD1 (5 bases). The ends were cut back, 4 bases at V and 3 bases at J, with 9 bases in the middle. There are 13 residues in the CDR3. Germline V gene data show CDR1 as MNHEY and CDR2 as SVGAGI. This CDR3 is CASSWRGDTEAFF. CDR3 nucleotides: TGTGCCAGCAGTTGGCGGGGGGACACTGAAGCTTTCTTT.

This rearrangement joins TRBV7-9 to TRBJ2-2; D not certain. This CDR3 region has 14 residues. Germline V gene data show CDR1 as SEHNR and CDR2 as FQNEAQ (reference sequence). V was cut by 3 bases and J by 1 base, with 6 bases left in between. CDR3 loop: CASSFTENTGELFF. CDR3 nucleotides: TGTGCCAGCAGCTTCACAGAGAACACCGGGGAGCTGTTTTTT.

This sequence joins TRBV28 and TRBJ1-2; D may be TRBD1 (6 bases). Germline assignment: CDR1 MDHEN and CDR2 SYDVKM. This CDR3 contains 16 residues. The V end was cut by 2 bases, the J end by 1 base, with 14 bases between. This CDR3 is CASSLGPEGGNYGYTF. The CDR3 bases are TGTGCCAGCAGTTTAGGTCCCGAAGGGGGTAACTATGGCTACACCTTC.

The chain couples TRBV27 to TRBJ1-6, with D possibly TRBD1 on 5 matching bases. The V and J ends lost 4 bases and 9 bases respectively, with 10 bases between them. CDR1 MNHEY and CDR2 SMNVEV come from the germline V gene (reference sequence). The CDR3 length is 13 residues. CDR3 DNA sequence: TGTGCCAGCAGTTCCGGGGGGAGTTCACCCCTCCACTTT. Protein sequence: CASSSGGSSPLHF.

This clone was picked up one time. The chain joins TRBV6-1 to TRBJ2-5, with 7 bases identical to TRBD1. With V trimmed by 4 bases and J by 6 bases, 8 bases remained unmatched. Germline V lookup: CDR1 MNHNS, CDR2 SASEGT. The CDR3 runs 14 residues. The CDR3 spells CASSGQGDSQTQYF. The CDR3 nucleotides read TGTGCCAGCAGTGGACAGGGAGATTCGCAGACCCAGTACTTC.

This clone was seen only once. The CDR3 spells CASSLFGSNQPQHF. The CDR3 bases are TGTGCCAGCAGTTTATTCGGGAGCAATCAGCCCCAGCATTTT. The chain recombines TRBV28 with TRBJ1-5; D is unclear. Germline lookup yields CDR1 MDHEN and CDR2 SYDVKM. The V gene lost 1 base and the J gene lost 1 base, with 5 bases spanning the gap. The CDR3 is 14 residues long. The full variable domain, in which reference TRBV28 and TRBJ1-5 provide the parts outside the CDR3, is DVKVTQSSRYLVKRTGEKVFLECVQDMDHENMFWYRQDPGLGLRLIYFSYDVKMKEKGDIPEGYSVSREKKERFSLILESASTNQTSMYLCASSLFGSNQPQHFGDGTRLSIL.

This clone was picked up a small number of times. The chain uses TRBV5-1 and TRBJ1-1; tentatively, D is TRBD1 (5 bases). Germline CDR1 SGHRS, CDR2 YFSETQ. The V gene lost 0 bases and the J gene lost 4 bases, with 13 bases spanning the gap. This CDR3 is 15 amino acids long. The CDR3 nucleotides read TGCGCCAGCAGCTTGGAACCCCAGGGAGGCACTGAAGCTTTCTTT. Protein product: CASSLEPQGGTEAFF.

V gene TRBV5-1 combines with J gene TRBJ1-1; tentative D call: TRBD1 (6 bases). The germline V gene encodes CDR1 SGHRS and CDR2 YFSETQ. The CDR3 runs to 16 residues. Trimming cost V 4 bases and J 1 base, with 17 bases left between them. CDR3 sequence: CASSPAPRGPNTEAFF. The CDR3 region has the DNA TGCGCCAGCAGCCCTGCGCCCAGGGGCCCGAACACTGAAGCTTTCTTT.

The V call is TRBV7-2, the J call TRBJ2-1, with 11 bases identical to TRBD2. V dropped 5 bases and J dropped 2; count of bases not matched to a gene: 8. Germline CDR1 and CDR2: SGHTA and FQGNSA. This CDR3 has 17 residues. The CDR3 DNA is TGTGCCAGCAGCCCGGGACTAGCGGTCCCCCCCTACAATGAGCAGTTCTTC. It is translated as CASSPGLAVPPYNEQFF.

As DNA, the CDR3 is TGCAGCGTTCCGGGACAGGGGGCTCGGACTGAAGCTTTCTTT. Amino acids: CSVPGQGARTEAFF. This chain joins TRBV29-1 and TRBJ1-1; 12 bases fit TRBD1. The CDR3 sequence is 14 residues long. Looked up from germline, CDR1 is SQVTM and CDR2 is ANQGSEA. V dropped 5 bases and J dropped 5; count of bases not matched to a gene: 6.

The V gene is TRBV7-8, the J gene TRBJ2-2; 11 bases fit TRBD1. Unmatched junction bases numbered 6, after V lost 4 bases and J lost 5 bases. CDR1 and CDR2 (germline): SGHVS, FQNEAQ. The CDR3 loop spans 16 amino acids. The DNA for the CDR3 is TGTGCCAGCAGCTGGACAGGGGGCGTCGAGACCGGGGAGCTGTTTTTT. Translation gives CASSWTGGVETGELFF.

This rearrangement joins TRBV6-4 to TRBJ2-5; D is perhaps TRBD2 (5 bases). V dropped 8 bases and J dropped 5 bases, with 21 bases sitting between them. The CDR3 has 15 residues. Germline loops: CDR1 MRHNA, CDR2 SNTAGT. CDR3 amino acids: CASYRRYGKEETQYF. As DNA, the CDR3 is TGTGCCAGCTATCGACGATACGGGAAGGAGGAGACCCAGTACTTC.

As to this clone: This same CDR3 is encoded by further DNA sequences in the sample. This rearrangement joins TRBV4-1 to TRBJ1-6; no firm D call. The germline V gene encodes CDR1 MGHRA and CDR2 YSYEKL. Trimming shortened V by 1 base and J by 0 bases, and 10 bases separated the two germline ends. The CDR3 is made up of 17 amino acids. Written as DNA, the CDR3 is TGCGCCAGCAGCCAAGTTGACTTAGTCTCCTATAATTCACCCCTCCACTTT. Translating gives CASSQVDLVSYNSPLHF.

This chain uses TRBV13 with TRBJ2-3, with D perhaps matching TRBD2 (7 bases). CDR1 and CDR2 from the germline V gene are PRHDT and FYEKMQ (reference sequence). This CDR3 spans 17 amino acids. Trimming removed 0 bases from V and 2 bases from J, with 15 bases in between. For the CDR3, the DNA is TGTGCCAGCAGCTTAGGGGGGGGGCCGGAAATCACAGATACGCAGTATTTT. Translated: CASSLGGGPEITDTQYF. Full variable domain (outside the CDR3, taken from reference TRBV13 and TRBJ2-3): AAGVIQSPRHLIKEKRETATLKCYPIPRHDTVYWYQQGPGQDPQFLISFYEKMQSDKGSIPDRFSAQQFSDYHSELNMSSLELGDSALYFCASSLGGGPEITDTQYFGPGTRLTVL.

The chain is built from TRBV28 and TRBJ1-2; tentative D call: TRBD1 (5 bases). The CDR3 contains 13 residues. The germline V gene has CDR1 MDHEN and CDR2 SYDVKM. V dropped 0 bases and J dropped 4 bases, with 6 bases sitting between them. CDR3 loop: CASSLWGLYGYTF. CDR3 DNA: TGTGCCAGCAGTTTATGGGGACTCTATGGCTACACCTTC.

The chain recombines TRBV6-6 with TRBJ2-2; a weak D match, TRBD2 (7 bases). Germline V gene lookup returns CDR1 MNHNY and CDR2 SVGAGI (reference sequence). The CDR3 contains 15 residues. Trimming pared 6 bases from V and 6 bases from J, leaving 17 bases between. The DNA of the CDR3 is TGTGCCAGCAGGGACCTTAGAGGGGGGGCCGGGGAGCTGTTTTTT. It translates to CASRDLRGGAGELFF.

The chain carries TRBV13 and TRBJ2-5, with TRBD1 matching over 7 bases. Germline CDR1 is PRHDT and CDR2 is FYEKMQ (reference sequence). The CDR3 spans 18 residues. V lost 4 bases, J lost 3 bases, and 17 bases stayed unmatched. CDR3 DNA: TGTGCCAGCAGCTCAGTAGACAGGGTCTCGTTGGGGAAAGAGACCCAGTACTTC. Protein sequence: CASSSVDRVSLGKETQYF.